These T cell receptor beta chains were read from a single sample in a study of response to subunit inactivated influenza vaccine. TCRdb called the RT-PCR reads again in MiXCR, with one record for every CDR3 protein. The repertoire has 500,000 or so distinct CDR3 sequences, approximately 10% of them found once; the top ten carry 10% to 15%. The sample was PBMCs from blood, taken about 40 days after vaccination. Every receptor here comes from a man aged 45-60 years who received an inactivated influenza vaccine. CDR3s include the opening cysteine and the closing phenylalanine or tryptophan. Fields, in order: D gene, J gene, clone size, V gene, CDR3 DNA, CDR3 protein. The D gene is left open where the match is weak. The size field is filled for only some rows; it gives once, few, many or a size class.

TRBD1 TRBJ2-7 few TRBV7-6 TGTGCCAGCAGCTTCGACCGGGACAGGGGAGGATACGAGCAGTACTTC CASSFDRDRGGYEQYF
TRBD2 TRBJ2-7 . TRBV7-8 TGTGCCAGCAGCTTAGTAACTAGCGGGGGCTACGAGCAGTACTTC CASSLVTSGGYEQYF
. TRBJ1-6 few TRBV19 TGTGCCAGTAGTATACAGCCCCAGTCCCGTAGCGTTTCACCCCTCCACTTT CASSIQPQSRSVSPLHF
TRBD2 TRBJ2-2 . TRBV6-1 TGTGCCAGCACCCAAGCACTTCCCGGACTAGCGGGGGCAGCGAACACCGGGGAGCTGTTTTTT CASTQALPGLAGAANTGELFF
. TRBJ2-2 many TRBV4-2 TGTGCCAGCAGCCTTGTACCCAGGGGGGCAACCGGGGAGCTGTTTTTT CASSLVPRGATGELFF
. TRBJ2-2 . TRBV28 TGTGCCAGCCGCCGTTTCACCGGGGAGCTGTTTTTT CASRRFTGELFF
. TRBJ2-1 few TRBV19 TGTGCCAGTAGTGCAGTCCACAATGAGCAGTTCTTC CASSAVHNEQFF
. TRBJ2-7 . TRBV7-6 TGTGCCAGCAGCTTAGCGCCCAGGGCGAACGAGCAGTACTTC CASSLAPRANEQYF
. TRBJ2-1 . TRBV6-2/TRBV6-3 TGTGCCAGCAGTTGGGATAGGGGGGCTGAGCAGTTCTTC CASSWDRGAEQFF
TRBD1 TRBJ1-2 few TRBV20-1 TGCAGTGCGCGCCGGGACAGGGTGGGGGGCTACACCTTC CSARRDRVGGYTF
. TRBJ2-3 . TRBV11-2 TGTGCCAGCAACTTGGTCAGGACTAATACGCAGTATTTT CASNLVRTNTQYF
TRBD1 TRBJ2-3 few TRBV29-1 TGCAGCCTTGGGACAGGGCGTAACACGCAGTATTTT CSLGTGRNTQYF
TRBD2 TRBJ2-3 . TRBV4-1 TGCGCCAGCAGCCAAGATCTCCTAGCGGGGGGCCAAGATACGCAGTATTTT CASSQDLLAGGQDTQYF
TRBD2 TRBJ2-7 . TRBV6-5 TGTGCCAGCAGTTATCAAACTAGCGGGAGAGCCTACGAGCAGTACTTC CASSYQTSGRAYEQYF
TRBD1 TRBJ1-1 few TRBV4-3 TGCGCCAGCAGCCAAGGTGTTTCGATAAGGGGGCTTTCTGAAGCTTTCTTT CASSQGVSIRGLSEAFF
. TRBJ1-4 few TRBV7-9 TGTGCCAGCAACACGGCAGGCAGGCTGTTTTTT CASNTAGRLFF
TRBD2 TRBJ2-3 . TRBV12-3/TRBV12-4 TGTGCCAGCAGTACGAGGGGGACTAGCGGGGGGTCGCAGTATTTT CASSTRGTSGGSQYF
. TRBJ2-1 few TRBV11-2 TGTGCCAGCAGCTTTCGTCCGGTAGCCTCCTACAATGAGCAGTTCTTC CASSFRPVASYNEQFF
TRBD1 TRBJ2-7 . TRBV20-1 TGCAGTGCCACACCGGGACAGGGGCTGAACTACGAGCAGTACTTC CSATPGQGLNYEQYF
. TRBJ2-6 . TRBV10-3 TGTGCCATCAGTGAGTCAATTTCGGGCCAGTCCCAAAGTGGGGCCAACGTCCTGACTTTC CAISESISGQSQSGANVLTF
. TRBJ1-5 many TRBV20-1 TGCAGTGCCAGAGGGACGCTCGGGCAGCCCCAGCATTTT CSARGTLGQPQHF
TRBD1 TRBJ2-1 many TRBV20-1 TGCAGTGCTAGATACCTGGGACAGGGAGGGAGCTACAATGAGCAGTTCTTC CSARYLGQGGSYNEQFF
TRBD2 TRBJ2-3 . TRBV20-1 TGCAGTGCGACTAGCGGGAGGCACGGGGCAGATACGCAGTATTTT CSATSGRHGADTQYF
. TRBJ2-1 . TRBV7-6 TGTGCCAGCAGCTTAGCAGTTTACGGGGAGCAGTTCTTC CASSLAVYGEQFF
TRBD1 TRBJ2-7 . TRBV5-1 TGCGCCAGCAGCCCCGGGACAGGGATCGGCTACGAGCAGTACTTC CASSPGTGIGYEQYF
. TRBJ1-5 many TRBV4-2 TGTGCCAGCAGCCAAGAGGATGGCATTAATAGCAATCAGCCCCAGCATTTT CASSQEDGINSNQPQHF
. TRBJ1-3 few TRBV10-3 TGTGCCATCAGTGACAGCGCTATCTCTGGAAACACCATATATTTT CAISDSAISGNTIYF
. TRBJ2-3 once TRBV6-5 TGTGCCATCAGTTTCCCGGACACAGATACGCAGTATTTT CAISFPDTDTQYF
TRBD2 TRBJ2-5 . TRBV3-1 TGTGCCAGCAGCCCCGGACTAGCGGACATACAGTACTTC CASSPGLADIQYF
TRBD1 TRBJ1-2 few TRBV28 TGTGCCAGCAGTCGGGACAGCTATTATGGCTACACCTTC CASSRDSYYGYTF
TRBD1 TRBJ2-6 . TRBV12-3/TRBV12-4 TGTGCCAGCAGTGGGACAGGCTCCTACTCTGGGGCCAACGTCCTGACTTTC CASSGTGSYSGANVLTF
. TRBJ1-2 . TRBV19 TGTGCCAGTAGTAGTCCCCTCAGGGGCGACTATGGCTACACCTTC CASSSPLRGDYGYTF
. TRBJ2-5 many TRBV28 TGTGCCAGCAGTTTAGGGGACGAAGAGACCCAGTACTTC CASSLGDEETQYF
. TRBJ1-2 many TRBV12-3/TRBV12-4 TGTGCCAGCAGTTTAGCCATGTTAGGCTATGGCTACACCTTC CASSLAMLGYGYTF
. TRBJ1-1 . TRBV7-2 TGTGCCAGCAGGAAAGAGCGTAGCGCTGAAGCTTTCTTT CASRKERSAEAFF